The entry below describes one T cell receptor (beta chain). The data are from a study of shared clonotypes between healthy human individuals. Study-level background: A couple of female and a few male donors aged 18 to 49 were enrolled. Each donor had three CD4 naive, three CD4 memory, two CD8 naive and one CD8 memory plate.

Sequencing was performed with immunoSEQ multiplex PCR; in TCRdb, only in-frame clones are kept and a portion is missing. The sample shows around 750,000 clones, over 65% of them seen only once. Those who donated were healthy HIV-negative adults, with no recent acute infections or vaccinations reported. Only Caucasian adults living in Nashville, Tennessee served as donors. The ends lost 8 bases at V and 2 bases at J; junction bases unmatched: 2. This CDR3 region has 12 residues. The germline CDR1 and CDR2 sequences are ENHRY and SYGVKD. The chain recombines TRBV10-3 with TRBJ2-5; 7 bases map to TRBD2. Sequencing was carried out using memory CD4+ T cells sorted from blood. The subset: CD45RA-negative fraction. The clonotype originates from a woman in her 30s in good health. The CDR3, as DNA: TGTGCCATCGGACTAGGGCAAGAGACCCAGTACTTC. Protein product: CAIGLGQETQYF.